This entry describes one TCR beta chain. Antigen specificity is unknown. The sample belongs to a study of PD-1 blockade in classical Hodgkin lymphoma. Sequencing used immunoSEQ multiplex PCR; TCRdb keeps in-frame clones, though not all of them. This table has around 29,000 clones, about four fifths appearing once. Specified time point: cycle 4 day 1 (C4D1), after more than five weeks of nivolumab. Each patient's relapse followed autologous stem cell transplantation, and brentuximab vedotin exposure varied. The study purified CD4+ T cells from thawed PBMCs using magnetic negative selection. Study outcomes and limitations: Diversity similar to that of newly diagnosed patients was seen at baseline in complete responders.

Deletions cut 5 bases from V and 3 bases from J, with 5 bases between. The CDR3 spans 11 residues. Germline V gene lookup returns CDR1 WSHSY and CDR2 SAAADI. Sequenced here: CD4+ T cells from blood, sampled before the fourth cycle of nivolumab. The V gene is TRBV10-2, the J gene TRBJ2-7; D gene unclear. This clonotype was sampled from a human donor with classical Hodgkin lymphoma. The CDR3 protein is CASSQSYEQYF. CDR3 coding DNA: TGCGCCAGCAGTCAGAGCTACGAGCAGTACTTC.